The source of this T cell receptor (beta chain) is a study of cytomegalovirus exposure and HLA in healthy donors. Study-wide results and limits: Earlier results showed most TCR beta V segments being productive about 90% or about 30% of the time. From TCR beta sequences, most subjects' HLA-A and HLA-B alleles were reportedly predicted accurately. A later analysis showed TCR association rates differing by HLA locus, peaking at DRB1 and lowest at HLA-C. Some highly shared sequence variants likely arose as a pipeline artifact.

60 Vbeta and 13 Jbeta primers were used in PCR. Method: immunoSEQ multiplex PCR; TCRdb's copy keeps in-frame clones and lacks some. The table shows 140,000 or so clones, with 88% occurring only once. This CDR3 has 15 amino acids. Unmatched junction bases numbered 6, after V lost 6 bases and J lost 5 bases. The germline CDR1 and CDR2 sequences are MNHNS and SASEGT. About this clone: The antigen is not known.

This receptor was obtained from a woman in her forties in good health and CMV-seronegative. This rearrangement joins TRBV6-1 to TRBJ2-1, with 11 bases lining up with TRBD2. Sequenced input: PBMCs. The CDR3 DNA sequence: TGTGCCAGCAGATCCGGGACTAGCGGAAACAATGAGCAGTTCTTC. Translating gives CASRSGTSGNNEQFF.